Below are 12 T cell receptor beta chains sequenced from a single sample in a study of read filtering for tumor transcriptome and immune sequencing. Molecular barcoded adaptors covering alpha/delta and beta/gamma chains were used on roughly 370 ng RNA. TCRdb analysed the reads with MiXCR anew, one entry per CDR3 protein. The sample includes roughly 90,000 distinct CDR3 sequences, roughly a fifth of them seen just once. The sequenced sample consisted of a population of CD138-negative cells sorted from bone marrow. All receptors come from a donor at least 40 years old with multiple myeloma.

This clonotype was observed at least ten times. The chain employs TRBV12-3 or TRBV12-4 and TRBJ1-5, with 7 bases fitting TRBD1. Trimming at V came to 1 base and at J to 3 bases, leaving 3 bases not matched to a gene. This CDR3 region has 15 residues. This CDR3 reads CASSLGGQNNQPQHF. CDR3 bases: TGTGCCAGCAGTTTAGGGGGACAGAACAATCAGCCCCAGCATTTT.

This clonotype was observed many times. V is TRBV7-9 and J is TRBJ2-7; 8 nucleotides agree with TRBD2. V gave up 7 bases and J gave up 6 bases; unmatched junction bases: 11. Germline V lookup: CDR1 SEHNR, CDR2 FQNEAQ (reference sequence). The CDR3 loop spans 14 amino acids. In DNA, the CDR3 is TGTGCCAGCACTCCCTTCTCGGGGGGGTCCGAGCAGTACTTC. Translating gives CASTPFSGGSEQYF. The entire variable domain, with the rest obtained from reference TRBV7-9 and TRBJ2-7, is as follows: DTGVSQNPRHKITKRGQNVTFRCDPISEHNRLYWYRQTLGQGPEFLTYFQNEAQLEKSRLLSDRFSAERPKGSFSTLEIQRTEQGDSAMYLCASTPFSGGSEQYFGPGTRLTVT.

This clonotype occurred many times. The chain carries TRBV20-1 and TRBJ2-2; no clear D. Trimming stripped 5 bases from V and 8 bases from J, with 15 bases between. The germline V gene has CDR1 DFQATT and CDR2 SNEGSKA (reference sequence). The CDR3 runs 13 residues. The CDR3 spells CSAQSVTGGELFF. CDR3 DNA: TGCAGTGCTCAGAGCGTGACCGGGGGGGAGCTGTTTTTT.

This clonotype has ten or more counts. V gene TRBV28 combines with J gene TRBJ2-1; weak D call: TRBD2 (6 bases). The V gene's germline CDR1 is MDHEN and CDR2 SYDVKM. Trimming cost V 4 bases and J 8 bases, with 18 bases left between them. The CDR3 extends over 15 amino acids. The CDR3: CASSSGGVDMYEQFF. The CDR3 DNA reads TGTGCCAGCAGTTCTGGAGGGGTTGATATGTATGAGCAGTTCTTC.

The sample holds many counts of this clonotype. The V call is TRBV7-2, the J call TRBJ2-3, with D hard to call. The CDR3 is 16 amino acids. Germline CDR1 SGHTA, CDR2 FQGNSA. V lost 3 bases, J lost 6 bases, and 19 bases lay in between. As DNA, the CDR3 is TGTGCCAGCAGCTTCTCGGCATCCTTCAGCGCGGATACGCAGTATTTT. Protein: CASSFSASFSADTQYF.

This clonotype was seen ten or more times. The chain uses TRBV5-1 and TRBJ2-7; possibly TRBD1 for D (7 bases). Germline V gives CDR1 SGHRS, CDR2 YFSETQ. V was cut by 1 base and J by 4 bases, with 12 bases left in between. CDR3 size: 14 residues. The CDR3, as DNA: TGCGCCAGCAGCTTGCAGGGGGGACTTTACGAGCAGTACTTC. Residues: CASSLQGGLYEQYF.

This clonotype appeared many times. V and J are TRBV11-2 and TRBJ2-7; 7 bases map to TRBD2. Germline CDR1 is SGHAT and CDR2 is FQNNGV. The CDR3 is made up of 15 amino acids. The trim removed 5 bases at V and 7 bases at J, leaving 14 bases unmatched. The CDR3 is CASSRTSPVVMEQYF. The CDR3 region has the DNA TGTGCCAGCAGCAGGACTAGTCCAGTCGTGATGGAGCAGTACTTC.

On this clonotype itself: This clone may be a read error of a much larger clone one base away. The gene calls are TRBV20-1 and TRBJ2-7, with TRBD2 matching 12 bases. Germline CDR1 and CDR2: DFQATT and SNEGSKA (reference sequence). The CDR3 spans 15 residues. The CDR3 region is CSAREPSGGAGERYF. DNA for the CDR3: TGCAGTGCTAGAGAACCTAGCGGGGGGGCGGGGGAGCGGTACTTC.

This chain links TRBV5-1 with TRBJ2-5; D perhaps matches TRBD2 (5 bases). Germline values: CDR1 SGHRS, CDR2 YFSETQ. This CDR3 spans 13 amino acids. The V and J ends lost 4 bases and 3 bases respectively, with 10 bases between them. DNA for the CDR3: TGCGCCAGCAGCCGCGGGTCAGAAGAGACCCAGTACTTC. It codes for CASSRGSEETQYF. Looking up the rest from reference TRBV5-1 and TRBJ2-5 gives the full variable domain: KAGVTQTPRYLIKTRGQQVTLSCSPISGHRSVSWYQQTPGQGLQFLFEYFSETQRNKGNFPGRFSGRQFSNSRSEMNVSTLELGDSALYLCASSRGSEETQYFGPGTRLLVL.

In regard to this clonotype: Since a much larger clone is just one base distant, this may be a read error. V usage is TRBV25-1 and J usage is TRBJ1-1; no clear D. CDR1 and CDR2 (germline): MGHDK, SYGVNS. The V gene lost 4 bases and the J gene lost 9 bases, with 12 bases spanning the gap. This CDR3 comprises 12 residues. The CDR3 bases are TGTGCCAGCAGTGGAAACGTCCTGAAAGCTTTCTTT. Translating it yields CASSGNVLKAFF. The whole variable domain, remainder taken from reference TRBV25-1 and TRBJ1-1, is EADIYQTPRYLVIGTGKKITLECSQTMGHDKMYWYQQDPGMELHLIHYSYGVNSTEKGDLSSESTVSRIRTEHFPLTLESARPSHTSQYLCASSGNVLKAFFGQGTRLTVV.

This clonotype was found many times. The chain links TRBV2 to TRBJ1-6; D not resolved. Germline V gene sequence: CDR1 SNHLY, CDR2 FYNNEI. The V gene lost 10 bases and the J gene lost 0 bases, with 7 bases spanning the gap. The CDR3 has 13 residues. The CDR3 DNA is TGTGCCACCGAAAGCTCCTATAATTCACCCCTCCACTTT. It encodes CATESSYNSPLHF.

The chain combines TRBV7-9 with TRBJ1-4; tentative D call: TRBD1 (5 bases). The V and J ends lost 6 bases and 4 bases respectively, with 12 bases between them. Germline V gene lookup returns CDR1 SEHNR and CDR2 FQNEAQ (reference sequence). The CDR3 loop spans 14 amino acids. CDR3 sequence: CASRRAGGNEKLFF. CDR3 coding DNA: TGTGCCAGCAGACGGGCCGGGGGTAATGAAAAACTGTTTTTT.